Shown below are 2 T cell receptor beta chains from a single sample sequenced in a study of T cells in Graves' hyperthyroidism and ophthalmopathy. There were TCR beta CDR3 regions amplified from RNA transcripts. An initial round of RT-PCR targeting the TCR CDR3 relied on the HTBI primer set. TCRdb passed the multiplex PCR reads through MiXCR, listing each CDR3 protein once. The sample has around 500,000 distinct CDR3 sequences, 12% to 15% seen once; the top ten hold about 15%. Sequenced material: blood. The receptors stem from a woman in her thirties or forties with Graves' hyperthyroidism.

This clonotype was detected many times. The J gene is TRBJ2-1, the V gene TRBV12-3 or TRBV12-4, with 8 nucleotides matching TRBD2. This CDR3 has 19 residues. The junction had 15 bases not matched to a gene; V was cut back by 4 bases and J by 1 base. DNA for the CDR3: TGTGCCAGCAGTTCCTCCGGGACTAGAGTTACAAGGTCCTACAATGAGCAGTTCTTC. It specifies CASSSSGTRVTRSYNEQFF.

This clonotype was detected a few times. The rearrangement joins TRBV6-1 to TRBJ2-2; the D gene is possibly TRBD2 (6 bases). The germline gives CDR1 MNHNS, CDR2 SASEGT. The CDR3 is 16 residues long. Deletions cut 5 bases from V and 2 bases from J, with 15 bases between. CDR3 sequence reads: CASSSAGTFNTGELFF. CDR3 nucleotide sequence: TGTGCCAGCAGTTCCGCGGGGACCTTTAACACCGGGGAGCTGTTTTTT.